Described below is a single T cell receptor (beta chain) sequence and its context. This record comes from a study of blood T cell repertoires in COVID-19. The CDR3 runs 15 residues. The germline V and J ends were trimmed by 2 bases and 10 bases, with 18 bases remaining between them. Germline V gives CDR1 SGHTA, CDR2 FQGTGA. Method: immunoSEQ multiplex PCR; TCRdb's copy keeps in-frame clones and lacks some. The sample has 350,000 to 400,000 clones; 80% to 95% are singletons. The receptor was derived from a woman aged 40 to 55 who had been exposed to COVID-19. V usage is TRBV7-3 and J usage is TRBJ2-1, with D possibly TRBD1 on 6 matching bases. The sample was PBMCs or T cells enriched from blood (not recorded which). The DNA of the CDR3 is TGTGCCAGCAGCTTATCTGGACAGCCTAAGGGCGAGCAGTTCTTC. Protein: CASSLSGQPKGEQFF.